Presented here are 12 T cell receptor beta chains from one specimen sequenced in a study of blood T cell repertoires in COVID-19. The repertoire was sequenced with immunoSEQ multiplex PCR; TCRdb's copy has only in-frame clones and lacks some. The sample lists approximately 90,000 clones, approximately 81% occurring once. The source material was peripheral blood. Receptor source: an older man with active or convalescent COVID-19.

This chain uses TRBV30 with TRBJ2-6, with 8 positions matching TRBD1. Germline V gene sequence: CDR1 GTSNPN, CDR2 SVGIG (reference sequence). This CDR3 is built from 16 residues. Trimming cost V 4 bases and J 0 bases; bases outside gene matches: 5. The CDR3 nucleotides read TGTGCCTGGACCACAGGGGGTACCTCTGGGGCCAACGTCCTGACTTTC. Its protein product is CAWTTGGTSGANVLTF.

The V call is TRBV6-6, the J call TRBJ2-5, with 9 bases lining up with TRBD1. The germline gives CDR1 MNHNY, CDR2 SVGAGI (reference sequence). Losses at the gene ends were 3 bases for V and 3 bases for J; bases not matched to a gene: 8. There are 16 residues in the CDR3. The CDR3 coding sequence is TGTGCCAGCAGTTATCCGGACAGGGGTTTCGAAGAGACCCAGTACTTC. The encoded protein is CASSYPDRGFEETQYF.

The chain is built from TRBV11-3 and TRBJ2-3; possibly TRBD1 for D (6 bases). Looked up from germline, CDR1 is SGHNT and CDR2 is YENEEA. Trimming took 3 bases from V and 2 from J, leaving 9 bases between them. CDR3 length: 14 amino acids. CDR3 nucleotides: TGTGCCAGCAGCTTCTCAGGGGTCACAGATACGCAGTATTTT. Its translation is CASSFSGVTDTQYF. Combining the CDR3 with reference TRBV11-3 and TRBJ2-3 gives the whole variable domain EAGVVQSPRYKIIEKKQPVAFWCNPISGHNTLYWYLQNLGQGPELLIRYENEEAVDDSQLPKDRFSAERLKGVDSTLKIQPAELGDSAVYLCASSFSGVTDTQYFGPGTRLTVL.

The chain recombines TRBV3-1 (or the pseudogene TRBV3-2) with TRBJ1-5; maybe TRBD1 (5 bases). V lost 4 bases, J lost 4 bases, and 14 bases lay in between. The CDR3 is 15 residues long. Germline lookup yields CDR1 LGHDT and CDR2 YNNKEL (reference sequence). CDR3 nucleotide sequence: TGTGCCAGCAGCCCAACGGACGGGGGGAATCAGCCCCAGCATTTT. Translated: CASSPTDGGNQPQHF.

The CDR3 DNA is TGTGCCATCAGCACCGGGACAGATAACACCGGGGAGCTGTTTTTT. Protein sequence: CAISTGTDNTGELFF. The chain carries TRBV10-3 and TRBJ2-2; 7 bases map to TRBD1. V lost 6 bases, J lost 2 bases, and 6 bases stayed unmatched. CDR1 and CDR2 (germline): ENHRY, SYGVKD. The CDR3 spans 15 residues.

This chain links TRBV28 with TRBJ2-1; a possible D gene is TRBD1 (6 bases). The CDR3 is made up of 15 amino acids. Trimming cost V 7 bases and J 3 bases, with 16 bases left between them. From germline, CDR1 is MDHEN and CDR2 SYDVKM. This chain's CDR3 is CASIPNRVVYNEQFF. The CDR3 nucleotides read TGTGCCAGCATCCCAAACAGGGTGGTCTACAATGAGCAGTTCTTC.

This clone was seen a few times. This chain joins TRBV7-8 and TRBJ1-2; D is ambiguous. Trimming removed 5 bases at V and 4 bases at J, with 11 bases between. In germline, CDR1 is SGHVS, CDR2 FQNEAQ. This CDR3 has 13 amino acids. The CDR3 nucleotides read TGTGCCAGCAGCGAGGATACCTTCTATGGCTACACCTTC. This translates into CASSEDTFYGYTF.

The gene calls are TRBV7-2 and TRBJ2-1, with D perhaps TRBD1 (5 bases). V was pared by 5 bases and J by 9 bases, with 14 bases between. CDR1 and CDR2 (germline): SGHTA, FQGNSA. CDR3 length: 13 residues. The DNA of the CDR3 is TGTGCCAGCAGCATAGATCAGGGTTTTGAGCAGTTCTTC. Translated, it gives CASSIDQGFEQFF.

The chain links TRBV18 to TRBJ2-7; a possible D gene is TRBD2 (7 bases). CDR1 and CDR2 from the germline V gene are KGHSH and LQKENI. V was cut by 4 bases and J by 4 bases, with 11 bases left in between. The CDR3 has 13 residues. This CDR3 reads CASSRGGRYEQYF. The CDR3 coding sequence is TGTGCCAGCTCACGGGGGGGGCGGTACGAGCAGTACTTC.

This clone was seen once. This chain uses TRBV10-3 with TRBJ2-5; 12 nucleotides agree with TRBD1. This CDR3 region has 15 residues. Looked up from germline, CDR1 is ENHRY and CDR2 is SYGVKD. Trimming at V came to 6 bases and at J to 4 bases, leaving 6 bases not matched to a gene. The CDR3, as DNA: TGTGCCATCAGGGGGACAGGGGGCTTTGGAGAGACCCAGTACTTC. The encoded protein is CAIRGTGGFGETQYF.

V and J are TRBV4-1 and TRBJ2-3; tentatively, D is TRBD2 (5 bases). Germline values: CDR1 MGHRA, CDR2 YSYEKL. Trimming stripped 4 bases from V and 1 base from J, with 9 bases between. CDR3 length: 14 residues. CDR3 amino acids: CASSLRTGTDTQYF. CDR3 DNA sequence: TGCGCCAGCAGCCTTCGGACTGGCACAGATACGCAGTATTTT.

The chain joins TRBV18 to TRBJ2-3; TRBD1 agrees at 9 bases. Trimming at V came to 2 bases and at J to 4 bases, leaving 16 bases not matched to a gene. The germline CDR1 and CDR2 sequences are KGHSH and LQKENI. CDR3 length: 19 residues. The CDR3: CASSPIQPAGQGIADTQYF. The DNA for the CDR3 is TGTGCCAGCTCACCAATACAGCCGGCGGGACAGGGTATAGCAGATACGCAGTATTTT.